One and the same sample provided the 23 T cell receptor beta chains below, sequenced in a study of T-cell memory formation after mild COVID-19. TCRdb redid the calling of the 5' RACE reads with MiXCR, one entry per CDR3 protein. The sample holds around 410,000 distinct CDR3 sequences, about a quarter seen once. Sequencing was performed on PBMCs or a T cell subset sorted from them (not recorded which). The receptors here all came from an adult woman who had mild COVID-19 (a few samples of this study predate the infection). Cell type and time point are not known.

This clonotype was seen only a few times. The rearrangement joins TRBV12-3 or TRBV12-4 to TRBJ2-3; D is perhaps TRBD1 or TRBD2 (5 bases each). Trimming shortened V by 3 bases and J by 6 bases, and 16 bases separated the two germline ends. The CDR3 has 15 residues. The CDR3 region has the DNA TGTGCCAGCAGTTTTTCATCGGGACCCCTCGATACGCAGTATTTT. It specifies CASSFSSGPLDTQYF.

CDR3 in amino acids: CASGIMDRDYGYTF. CDR3 sequence (DNA): TGTGCCAGCGGGATAATGGACAGGGACTATGGCTACACCTTC. This sequence joins TRBV6-5 and TRBJ1-2, with 8 bases aligning to TRBD1. J was trimmed by 3 bases and V by 8 bases; bases with no gene match: 8. CDR1 MNHEY and CDR2 SVGAGI come from the germline V gene. The length of the CDR3 is 14 residues.

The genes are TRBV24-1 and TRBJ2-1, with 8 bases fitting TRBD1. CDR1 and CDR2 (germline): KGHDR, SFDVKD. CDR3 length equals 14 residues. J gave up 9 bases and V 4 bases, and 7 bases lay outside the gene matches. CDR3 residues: CATSDADRVGEQFF. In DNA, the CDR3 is TGTGCCACCAGTGACGCGGACAGGGTAGGTGAGCAGTTCTTC.

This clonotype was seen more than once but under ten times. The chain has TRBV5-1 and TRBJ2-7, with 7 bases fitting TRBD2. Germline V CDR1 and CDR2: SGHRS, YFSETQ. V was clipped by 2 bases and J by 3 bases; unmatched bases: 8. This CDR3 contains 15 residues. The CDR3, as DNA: TGCGCCAGCAGCTTAGGGGAGGGATTAGGCTACGAGCAGTACTTC. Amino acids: CASSLGEGLGYEQYF.

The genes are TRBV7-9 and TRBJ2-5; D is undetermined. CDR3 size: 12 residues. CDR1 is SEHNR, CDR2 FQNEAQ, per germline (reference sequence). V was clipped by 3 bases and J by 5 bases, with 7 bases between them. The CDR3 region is CASSFRLETQYF. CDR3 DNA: TGTGCCAGCAGCTTCCGATTGGAGACCCAGTACTTC.

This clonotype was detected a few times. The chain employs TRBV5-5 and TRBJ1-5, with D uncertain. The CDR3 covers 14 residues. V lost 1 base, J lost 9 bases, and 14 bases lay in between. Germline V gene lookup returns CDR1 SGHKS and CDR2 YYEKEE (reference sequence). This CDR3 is CASSLPGAGGPQHF. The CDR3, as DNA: TGTGCCAGCAGCTTGCCGGGCGCGGGTGGGCCCCAGCATTTT.

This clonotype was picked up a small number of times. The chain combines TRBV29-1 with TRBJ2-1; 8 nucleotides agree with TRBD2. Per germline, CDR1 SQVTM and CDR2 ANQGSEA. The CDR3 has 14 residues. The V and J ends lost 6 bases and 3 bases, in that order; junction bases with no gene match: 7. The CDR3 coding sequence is TGCAGCGTAGGCGGACTAGCCCTCTACAATGAGCAGTTCTTC. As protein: CSVGGLALYNEQFF.

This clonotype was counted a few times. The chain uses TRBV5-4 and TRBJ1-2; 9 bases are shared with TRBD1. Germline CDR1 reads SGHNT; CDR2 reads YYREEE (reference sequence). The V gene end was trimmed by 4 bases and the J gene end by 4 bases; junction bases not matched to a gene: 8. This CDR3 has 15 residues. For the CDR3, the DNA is TGTGCCAGCAGCGCCACCGGGACAGGGACCTATGGCTACACCTTC. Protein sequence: CASSATGTGTYGYTF.

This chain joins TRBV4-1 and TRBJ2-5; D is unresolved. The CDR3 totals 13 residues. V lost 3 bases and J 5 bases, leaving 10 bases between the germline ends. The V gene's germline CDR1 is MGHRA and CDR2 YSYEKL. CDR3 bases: TGCGCCAGCAGCCAGACCCTAGGGGAGACCCAGTACTTC. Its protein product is CASSQTLGETQYF.

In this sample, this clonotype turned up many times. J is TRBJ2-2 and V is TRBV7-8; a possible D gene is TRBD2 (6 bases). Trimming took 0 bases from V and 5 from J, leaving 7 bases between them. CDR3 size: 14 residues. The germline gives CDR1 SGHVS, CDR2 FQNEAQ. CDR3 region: CASSLAEGTGELFF. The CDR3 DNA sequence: TGTGCCAGCAGCTTAGCGGAGGGAACCGGGGAGCTGTTTTTT.

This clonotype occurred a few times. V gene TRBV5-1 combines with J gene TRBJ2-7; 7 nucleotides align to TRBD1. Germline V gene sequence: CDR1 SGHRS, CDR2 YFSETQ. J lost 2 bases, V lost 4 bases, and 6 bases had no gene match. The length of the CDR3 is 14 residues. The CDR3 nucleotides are TGCGCCAGCAGCCCCGGACAGGCAACCTACGAGCAGTACTTC. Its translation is CASSPGQATYEQYF.

In DNA form, the CDR3 reads TGTGCCAGCAGCGCGTGGAGGGACAGGGGGGACACTGAAGCTTTCTTT. The encoded protein is CASSAWRDRGDTEAFF. This chain links TRBV6-1 with TRBJ1-1; 11 bases match TRBD1. CDR1 and CDR2 (germline): MNHNS, SASEGT. V shed 6 bases, J shed 3 bases, and the junction held 9 bases outside the gene matches. The CDR3 loop spans 16 amino acids.

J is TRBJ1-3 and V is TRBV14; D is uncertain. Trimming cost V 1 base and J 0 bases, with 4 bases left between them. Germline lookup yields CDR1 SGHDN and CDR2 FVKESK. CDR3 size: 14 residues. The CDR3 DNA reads TGTGCCAGCAGCCAAGGGAGCTCTGGAAACACCATATATTTT. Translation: CASSQGSSGNTIYF.

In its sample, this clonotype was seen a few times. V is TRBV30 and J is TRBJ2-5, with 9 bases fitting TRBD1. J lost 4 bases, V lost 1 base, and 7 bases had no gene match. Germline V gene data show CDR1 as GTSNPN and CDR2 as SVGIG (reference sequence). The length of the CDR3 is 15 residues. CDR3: CAWSEGDRVAETQYF. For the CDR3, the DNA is TGTGCCTGGAGTGAGGGGGACAGGGTCGCAGAGACCCAGTACTTC.

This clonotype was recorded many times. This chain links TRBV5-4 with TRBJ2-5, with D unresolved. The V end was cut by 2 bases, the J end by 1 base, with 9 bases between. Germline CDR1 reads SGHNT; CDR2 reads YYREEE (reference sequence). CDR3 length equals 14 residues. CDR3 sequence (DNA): TGTGCCAGCAGCTTAGGTGGCGGCCAAGAGACCCAGTACTTC. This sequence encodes CASSLGGGQETQYF. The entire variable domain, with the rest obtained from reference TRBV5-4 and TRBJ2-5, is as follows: ETGVTQSPTHLIKTRGQQVTLRCSSQSGHNTVSWYQQALGQGPQFIFQYYREEENGRGNFPPRFSGLQFPNYSSELNVNALELDDSALYLCASSLGGGQETQYFGPGTRLLVL.

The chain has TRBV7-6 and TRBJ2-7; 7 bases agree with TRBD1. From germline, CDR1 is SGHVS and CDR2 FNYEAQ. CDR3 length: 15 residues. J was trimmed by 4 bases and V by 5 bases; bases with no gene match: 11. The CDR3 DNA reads TGTGCCAGCAGCCCCGACAGGGATGGCCTTTACGAGCAGTACTTC. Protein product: CASSPDRDGLYEQYF.

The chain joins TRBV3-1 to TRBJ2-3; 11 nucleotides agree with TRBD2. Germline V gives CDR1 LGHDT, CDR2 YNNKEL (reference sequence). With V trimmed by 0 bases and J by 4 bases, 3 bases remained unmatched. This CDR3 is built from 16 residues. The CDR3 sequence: CASSQEGTSGADTQYF. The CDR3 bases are TGTGCCAGCAGCCAAGAAGGGACTAGCGGCGCAGATACGCAGTATTTT.

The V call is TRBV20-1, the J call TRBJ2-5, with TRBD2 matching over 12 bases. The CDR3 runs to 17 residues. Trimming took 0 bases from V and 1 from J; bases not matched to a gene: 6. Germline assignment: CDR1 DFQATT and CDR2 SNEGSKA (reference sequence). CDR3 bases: TGCAGTGCTAGAGACTCGGGACTAGCGGGCTTCCAAGAGACCCAGTACTTC. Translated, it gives CSARDSGLAGFQETQYF.

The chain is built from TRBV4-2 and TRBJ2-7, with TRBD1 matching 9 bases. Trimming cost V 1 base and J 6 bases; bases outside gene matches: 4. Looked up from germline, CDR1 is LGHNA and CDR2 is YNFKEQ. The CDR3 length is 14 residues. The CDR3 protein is CASSQGGTGTEQYF. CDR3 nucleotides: TGTGCCAGCAGCCAAGGAGGGACAGGGACCGAGCAGTACTTC.

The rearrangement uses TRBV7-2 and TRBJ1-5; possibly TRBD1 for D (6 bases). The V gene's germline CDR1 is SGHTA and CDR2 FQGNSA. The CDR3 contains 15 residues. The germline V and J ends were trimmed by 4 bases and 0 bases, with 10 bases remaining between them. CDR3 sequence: CASSSQGNSNQPQHF. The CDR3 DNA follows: TGTGCCAGCAGCTCGCAGGGGAATAGCAATCAGCCCCAGCATTTT.

Written as DNA, the CDR3 is TGTGCCACCAGTGATCCGACCGGACCGTCCACCCAGCATTTT. This sequence encodes CATSDPTGPSTQHF. The chain recombines TRBV24-1 with TRBJ1-5; D is ambiguous. V was clipped by 3 bases and J by 11 bases, with 16 bases between them. CDR3 length equals 14 residues. The germline CDR1 and CDR2 sequences are KGHDR and SFDVKD.

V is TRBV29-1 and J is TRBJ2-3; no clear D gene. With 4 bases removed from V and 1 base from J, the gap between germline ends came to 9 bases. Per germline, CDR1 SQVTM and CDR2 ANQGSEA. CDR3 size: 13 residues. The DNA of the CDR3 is TGCAGCGTTGTTAGGCAGGGCACAGATACGCAGTATTTT. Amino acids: CSVVRQGTDTQYF.

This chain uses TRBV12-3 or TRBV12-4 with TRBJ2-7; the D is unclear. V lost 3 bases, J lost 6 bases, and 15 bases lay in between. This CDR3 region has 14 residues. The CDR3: CASSFTGYGGEQYF. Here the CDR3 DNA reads TGTGCCAGCAGTTTTACCGGGTATGGTGGCGAGCAGTACTTC.